This T cell receptor (beta chain) is from a study of T-cell memory formation after mild COVID-19. Points from the study as a whole: Clones which contracted sat mainly in CM and EM if CD4+, and in EMRA if CD8+. In pre-infection memory, a portion of responding clones appeared, which suggested that cross-reactive memory joined.

A few counts support this clonotype. Its antigen is as yet unknown. CDR3 length equals 15 residues. Germline loops: CDR1 SGHDT, CDR2 YYEEEE. The J segment lost 1 base and the V segment lost 4 bases, leaving 5 bases of the junction unmatched. TCRdb fed the 5' RACE reads into MiXCR, producing one record per CDR3 protein. The sample carries over 500,000 distinct CDR3 sequences, about 18% recorded once. The clonotype was recovered from an adult woman who had mild COVID-19 (a few samples of this study predate the infection). Cell type and time point are not known. Sample: PBMCs or a T cell subset sorted from them (not recorded which). This chain connects TRBV5-6 to TRBJ1-1, with 9 bases that match TRBD1. The CDR3 protein is CASSPDRGWNTEAFF. In DNA, the CDR3 is TGTGCCAGCAGCCCGGACAGGGGATGGAACACTGAAGCTTTCTTT.